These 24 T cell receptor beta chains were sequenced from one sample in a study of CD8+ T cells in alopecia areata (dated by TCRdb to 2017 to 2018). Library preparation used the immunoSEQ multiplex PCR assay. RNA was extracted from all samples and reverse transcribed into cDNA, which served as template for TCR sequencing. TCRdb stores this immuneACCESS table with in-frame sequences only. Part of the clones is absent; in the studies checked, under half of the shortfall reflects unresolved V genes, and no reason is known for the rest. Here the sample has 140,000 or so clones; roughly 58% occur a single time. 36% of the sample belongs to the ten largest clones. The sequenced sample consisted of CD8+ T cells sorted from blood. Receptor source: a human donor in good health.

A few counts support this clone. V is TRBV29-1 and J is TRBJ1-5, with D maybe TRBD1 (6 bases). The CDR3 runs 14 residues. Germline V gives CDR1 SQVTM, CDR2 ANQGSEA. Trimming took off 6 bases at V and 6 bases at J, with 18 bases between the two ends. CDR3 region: CSVSGPTGGQPQHF. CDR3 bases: TGCAGCGTCTCCGGACCGACAGGCGGTCAGCCCCAGCATTTT.

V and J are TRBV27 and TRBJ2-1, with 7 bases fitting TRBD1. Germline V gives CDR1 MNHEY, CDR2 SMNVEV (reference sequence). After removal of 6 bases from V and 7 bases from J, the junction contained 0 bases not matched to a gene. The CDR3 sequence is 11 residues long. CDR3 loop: CASRQGNEQFF. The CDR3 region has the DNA TGTGCCAGCAGACAGGGGAATGAGCAGTTCTTC.

The CDR3 protein is CSVEETSGTYTGELFF. The CDR3 region has the DNA TGCAGCGTTGAGGAGACTAGCGGGACTTACACCGGGGAGCTGTTTTTT. The gene calls are TRBV29-1 and TRBJ2-2; 11 bases map to TRBD2. The CDR3 has 16 amino acids. Germline trimming cut 3 bases from V and 3 bases from J; bases unmatched to any gene: 6. Per the germline V gene, CDR1 is SQVTM and CDR2 is ANQGSEA.

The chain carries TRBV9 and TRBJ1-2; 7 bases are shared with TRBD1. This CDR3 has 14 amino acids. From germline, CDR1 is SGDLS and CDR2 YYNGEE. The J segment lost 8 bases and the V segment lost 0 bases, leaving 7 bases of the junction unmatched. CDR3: CASSVGDRSPGYTF. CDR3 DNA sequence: TGTGCCAGCAGCGTAGGGGACAGATCGCCAGGCTACACCTTC.

The CDR3 is CASSGGNTIYF. In nucleotides, the CDR3 is TGTGCCAGCAGCGGGGGAAACACCATATATTTT. The rearrangement uses TRBV4-2 and TRBJ1-3; D gene unclear. The CDR3 totals 11 residues. The V and J ends lost 5 bases and 4 bases respectively, with 3 bases between them. CDR1 is LGHNA, CDR2 YNFKEQ, per germline.

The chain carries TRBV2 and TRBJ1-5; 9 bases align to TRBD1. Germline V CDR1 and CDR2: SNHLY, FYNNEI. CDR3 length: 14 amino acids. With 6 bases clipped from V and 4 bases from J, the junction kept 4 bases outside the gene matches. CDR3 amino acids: CASRKQGANQPQHF. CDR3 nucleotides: TGTGCCAGCAGAAAACAGGGGGCGAATCAGCCCCAGCATTTT.

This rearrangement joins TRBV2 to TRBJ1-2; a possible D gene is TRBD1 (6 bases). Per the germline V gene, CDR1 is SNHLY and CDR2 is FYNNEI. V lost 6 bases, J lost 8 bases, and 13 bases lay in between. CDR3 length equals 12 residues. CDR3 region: CASSRGQRGYTF. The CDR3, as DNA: TGTGCCAGCAGCCGCGGACAGCGGGGCTACACCTTC.

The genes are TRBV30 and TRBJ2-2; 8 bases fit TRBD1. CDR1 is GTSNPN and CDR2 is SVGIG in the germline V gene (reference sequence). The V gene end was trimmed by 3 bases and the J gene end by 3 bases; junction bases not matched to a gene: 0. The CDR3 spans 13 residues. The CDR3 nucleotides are TGTGCCTGGAGGACAGGGGACACCGGGGAGCTGTTTTTT. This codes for CAWRTGDTGELFF. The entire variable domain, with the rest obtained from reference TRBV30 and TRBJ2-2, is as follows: SQTIHQWPATLVQPVGSPLSLECTVEGTSNPNLYWYRQAAGRGLQLLFYSVGIGQISSEVPQNLSASRPQDRQFILSSKKLLLSDSGFYLCAWRTGDTGELFFGEGSRLTVL.

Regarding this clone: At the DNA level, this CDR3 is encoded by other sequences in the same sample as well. CDR3 DNA: TGCGCCAGCAGCCAAGTTGACAGCTACGAGCAGTACTTC. Translated, it gives CASSQVDSYEQYF. The rearrangement uses TRBV4-1 and TRBJ2-7; perhaps TRBD1 as D (5 bases). The V end was cut by 1 base, the J end by 3 bases, with 7 bases between. The CDR3 has 13 amino acids. Looked up from germline, CDR1 is MGHRA and CDR2 is YSYEKL.

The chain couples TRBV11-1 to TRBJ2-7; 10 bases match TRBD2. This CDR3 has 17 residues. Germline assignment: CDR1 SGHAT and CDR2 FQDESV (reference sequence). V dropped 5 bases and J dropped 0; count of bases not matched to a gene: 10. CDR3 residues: CASSPHLAGVISYEQYF. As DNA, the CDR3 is TGTGCCAGCAGCCCCCACCTAGCGGGAGTAATCTCCTACGAGCAGTACTTC.

Here the CDR3 reads CASSSGTAYGYTF. CDR3 coding DNA: TGTGCCAGCAGCTCCGGGACTGCCTACGGCTACACCTTC. The chain uses TRBV7-9 and TRBJ1-2; the D gene is possibly TRBD1 (5 bases). The CDR3 consists of 13 residues. V lost 4 bases and J lost 8, with 14 bases in between. Germline V CDR1 and CDR2: SEHNR, FQNEAQ (reference sequence).

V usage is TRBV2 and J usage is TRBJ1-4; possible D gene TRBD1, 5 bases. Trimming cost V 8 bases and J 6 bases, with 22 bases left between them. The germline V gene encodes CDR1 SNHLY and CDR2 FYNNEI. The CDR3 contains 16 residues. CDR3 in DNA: TGTGCCAGCGACAGTTTCCGGGGCGATCCTCATGAAAAACTGTTTTTT. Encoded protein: CASDSFRGDPHEKLFF. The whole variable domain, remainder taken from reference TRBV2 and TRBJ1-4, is EPEVTQTPSHQVTQMGQEVILRCVPISNHLYFYWYRQILGQKVEFLVSFYNNEISEKSEIFDDQFSVERPDGSNFTLKIRSTKLEDSAMYFCASDSFRGDPHEKLFFGSGTQLSVL.

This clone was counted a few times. The CDR3 nucleotides read TGTGCCAGCAGTGATAGCGGATACACAGATACGCAGTATTTT. Translated, it gives CASSDSGYTDTQYF. J is TRBJ2-3 and V is TRBV6-4, with a possible D match to TRBD2 (6 bases). Trimming pared 3 bases from V and 2 bases from J, leaving 9 bases between. Germline CDR1 MRHNA, CDR2 SNTAGT. The CDR3 length is 14 residues.

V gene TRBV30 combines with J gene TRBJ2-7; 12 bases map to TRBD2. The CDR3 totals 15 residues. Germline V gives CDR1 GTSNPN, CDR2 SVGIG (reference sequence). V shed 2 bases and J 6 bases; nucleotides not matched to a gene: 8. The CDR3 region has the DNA TGTGCCTGGAGTCCCCCGACTAGCGGGAGTCCCGAGCAGTACTTC. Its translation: CAWSPPTSGSPEQYF.

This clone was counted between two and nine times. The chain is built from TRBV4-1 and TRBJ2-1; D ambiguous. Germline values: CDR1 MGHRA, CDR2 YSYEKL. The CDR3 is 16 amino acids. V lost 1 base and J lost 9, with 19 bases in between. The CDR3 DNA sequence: TGCGCCAGCAGCCAAGGATCCGTCGACCCGGCCGTTGAGCAGTTCTTC. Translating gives CASSQGSVDPAVEQFF.

CDR3 in amino acids: CSVEDRHRGGYGYTF. CDR3 in DNA: TGCAGCGTTGAAGATCGGCACAGGGGCGGTTATGGCTACACCTTC. The rearrangement joins TRBV29-1 to TRBJ1-2; 7 nucleotides match TRBD1. There are 15 residues in the CDR3. The trim removed 0 bases at V and 5 bases at J, leaving 9 bases unmatched. CDR1 and CDR2 from the germline V gene are SQVTM and ANQGSEA.

The DNA of the CDR3 is TGTGCCAGCACGGCCTCTGGGGCCAACGTCCTGACTTTC. This gives the protein CASTASGANVLTF. The chain combines TRBV27 with TRBJ2-6; no clear D gene. CDR3 length: 13 amino acids. CDR1 is MNHEY and CDR2 is SMNVEV in the germline V gene (reference sequence). V lost 7 bases to trimming and J lost 0 bases, with 4 bases between them. The entire variable domain, with the rest obtained from reference TRBV27 and TRBJ2-6, is as follows: EAQVTQNPRYLITVTGKKLTVTCSQNMNHEYMSWYRQDPGLGLRQIYYSMNVEVTDKGDVPEGYKVSRKEKRNFPLILESPSPNQTSLYFCASTASGANVLTFGAGSRLTVL.

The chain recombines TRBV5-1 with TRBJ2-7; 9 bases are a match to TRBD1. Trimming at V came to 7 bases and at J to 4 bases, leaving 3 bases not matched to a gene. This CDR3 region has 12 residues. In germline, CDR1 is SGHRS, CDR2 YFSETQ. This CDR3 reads CASWDREYEQYF. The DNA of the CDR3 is TGCGCCAGCTGGGACAGGGAATACGAGCAGTACTTC.

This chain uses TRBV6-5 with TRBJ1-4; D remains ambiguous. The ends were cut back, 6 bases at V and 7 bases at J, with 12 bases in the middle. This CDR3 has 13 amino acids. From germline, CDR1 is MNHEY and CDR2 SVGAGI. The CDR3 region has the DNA TGTGCCAGCAGAGAAGCATACGGTGAAAAACTGTTTTTT. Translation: CASREAYGEKLFF.

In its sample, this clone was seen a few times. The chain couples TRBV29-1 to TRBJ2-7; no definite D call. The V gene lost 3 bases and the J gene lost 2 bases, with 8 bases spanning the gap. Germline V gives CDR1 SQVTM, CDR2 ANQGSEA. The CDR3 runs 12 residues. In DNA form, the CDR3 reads TGCAGCGTTGAGAACCCACCCTACGAGCAGTACTTC. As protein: CSVENPPYEQYF.

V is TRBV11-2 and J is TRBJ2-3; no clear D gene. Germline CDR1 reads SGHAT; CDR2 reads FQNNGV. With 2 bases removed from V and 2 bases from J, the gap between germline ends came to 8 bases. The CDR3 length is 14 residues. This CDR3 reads CASSLTGATDTQYF. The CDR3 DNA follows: TGTGCCAGCAGCTTAACGGGTGCCACAGATACGCAGTATTTT. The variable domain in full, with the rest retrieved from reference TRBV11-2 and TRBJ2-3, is EAGVAQSPRYKIIEKRQSVAFWCNPISGHATLYWYQQILGQGPKLLIQFQNNGVVDDSQLPKDRFSAERLKGVDSTLKIQPAKLEDSAVYLCASSLTGATDTQYFGPGTRLTVL.

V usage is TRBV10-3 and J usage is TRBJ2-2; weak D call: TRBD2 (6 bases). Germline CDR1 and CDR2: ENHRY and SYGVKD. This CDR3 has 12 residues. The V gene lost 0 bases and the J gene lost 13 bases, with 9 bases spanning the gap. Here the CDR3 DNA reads TGTGCCATCAGTGAGTCGGAGGGACGGCTGTTTTTT. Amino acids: CAISESEGRLFF.

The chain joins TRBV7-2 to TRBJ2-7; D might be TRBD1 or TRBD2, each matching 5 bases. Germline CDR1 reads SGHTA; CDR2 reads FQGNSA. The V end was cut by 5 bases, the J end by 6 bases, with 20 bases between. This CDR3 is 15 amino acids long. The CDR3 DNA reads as TGTGCCAGCAGCCCAGCACCCGGGACCCCTGGCGAGCAGTACTTC. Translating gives CASSPAPGTPGEQYF.

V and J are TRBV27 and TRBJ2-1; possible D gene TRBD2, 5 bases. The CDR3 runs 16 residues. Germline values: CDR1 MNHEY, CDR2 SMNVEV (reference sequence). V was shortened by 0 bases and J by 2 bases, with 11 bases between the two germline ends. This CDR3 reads CASSLSPSQTYNEQFF. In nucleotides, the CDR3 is TGTGCCAGCAGTTTATCCCCTAGCCAAACCTACAATGAGCAGTTCTTC.